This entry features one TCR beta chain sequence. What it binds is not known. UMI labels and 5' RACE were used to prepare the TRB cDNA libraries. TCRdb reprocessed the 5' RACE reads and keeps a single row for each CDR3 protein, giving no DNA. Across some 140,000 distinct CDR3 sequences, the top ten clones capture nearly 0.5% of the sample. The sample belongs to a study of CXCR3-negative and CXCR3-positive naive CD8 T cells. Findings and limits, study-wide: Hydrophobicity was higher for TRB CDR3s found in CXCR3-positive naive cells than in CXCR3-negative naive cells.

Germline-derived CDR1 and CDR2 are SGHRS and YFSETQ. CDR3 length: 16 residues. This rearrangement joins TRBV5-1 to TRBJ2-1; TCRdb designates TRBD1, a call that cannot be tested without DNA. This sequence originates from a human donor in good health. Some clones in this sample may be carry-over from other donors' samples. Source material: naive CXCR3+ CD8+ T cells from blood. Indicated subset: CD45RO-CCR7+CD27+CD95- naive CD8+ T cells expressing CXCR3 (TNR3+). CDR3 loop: CASSLGGYLGGHEQFF. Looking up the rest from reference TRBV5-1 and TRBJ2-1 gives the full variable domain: KAGVTQTPRYLIKTRGQQVTLSCSPISGHRSVSWYQQTPGQGLQFLFEYFSETQRNKGNFPGRFSGRQFSNSRSEMNVSTLELGDSALYLCASSLGGYLGGHEQFFGPGTRLTVL.